This T cell receptor beta chain was retrieved from a study of tumor and adjacent non-tumor tissue in lung cancer. The CDR3 has 13 amino acids. Trimming pared 2 bases from V and 7 bases from J, leaving 15 bases between. Per germline, CDR1 GTSNPN and CDR2 SVGIG (reference sequence). The template was RNA from unsorted bulk tissue. The normal lung tissue was taken more than 3 cm from the tumor edge. In its sample, this clonotype was seen a few times. Three rounds of nested PCR, following a modified ARM-PCR protocol, produced the TCRbeta library. TCRdb analysed the multiplex PCR reads with MiXCR anew, one entry per CDR3 protein. The sample includes approximately 44,000 distinct CDR3 sequences, roughly 60% of them seen just once.

This receptor was identified in a man between 45 and 60 years old with non-small cell lung cancer. Material for sequencing was distant non-tumor lung tissue. This sequence joins TRBV30 and TRBJ2-7; D might be TRBD1 or TRBD2, each matching 5 bases. The CDR3 here is CAWSRGGYPEQYF. DNA of the CDR3: TGTGCCTGGAGTCGGGGCGGGTATCCAGAGCAGTACTTC.